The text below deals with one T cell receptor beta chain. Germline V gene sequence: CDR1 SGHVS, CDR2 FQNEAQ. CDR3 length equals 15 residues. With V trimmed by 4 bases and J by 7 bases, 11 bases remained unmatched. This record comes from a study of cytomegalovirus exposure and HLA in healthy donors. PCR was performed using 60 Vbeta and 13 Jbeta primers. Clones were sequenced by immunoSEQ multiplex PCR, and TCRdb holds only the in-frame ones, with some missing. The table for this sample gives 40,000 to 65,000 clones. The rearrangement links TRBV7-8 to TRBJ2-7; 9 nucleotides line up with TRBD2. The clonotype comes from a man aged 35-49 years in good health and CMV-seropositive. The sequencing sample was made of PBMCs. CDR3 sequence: CASSSGPGLAWEQYF. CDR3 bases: TGTGCCAGCAGCTCCGGCCCGGGACTAGCATGGGAGCAGTACTTC.